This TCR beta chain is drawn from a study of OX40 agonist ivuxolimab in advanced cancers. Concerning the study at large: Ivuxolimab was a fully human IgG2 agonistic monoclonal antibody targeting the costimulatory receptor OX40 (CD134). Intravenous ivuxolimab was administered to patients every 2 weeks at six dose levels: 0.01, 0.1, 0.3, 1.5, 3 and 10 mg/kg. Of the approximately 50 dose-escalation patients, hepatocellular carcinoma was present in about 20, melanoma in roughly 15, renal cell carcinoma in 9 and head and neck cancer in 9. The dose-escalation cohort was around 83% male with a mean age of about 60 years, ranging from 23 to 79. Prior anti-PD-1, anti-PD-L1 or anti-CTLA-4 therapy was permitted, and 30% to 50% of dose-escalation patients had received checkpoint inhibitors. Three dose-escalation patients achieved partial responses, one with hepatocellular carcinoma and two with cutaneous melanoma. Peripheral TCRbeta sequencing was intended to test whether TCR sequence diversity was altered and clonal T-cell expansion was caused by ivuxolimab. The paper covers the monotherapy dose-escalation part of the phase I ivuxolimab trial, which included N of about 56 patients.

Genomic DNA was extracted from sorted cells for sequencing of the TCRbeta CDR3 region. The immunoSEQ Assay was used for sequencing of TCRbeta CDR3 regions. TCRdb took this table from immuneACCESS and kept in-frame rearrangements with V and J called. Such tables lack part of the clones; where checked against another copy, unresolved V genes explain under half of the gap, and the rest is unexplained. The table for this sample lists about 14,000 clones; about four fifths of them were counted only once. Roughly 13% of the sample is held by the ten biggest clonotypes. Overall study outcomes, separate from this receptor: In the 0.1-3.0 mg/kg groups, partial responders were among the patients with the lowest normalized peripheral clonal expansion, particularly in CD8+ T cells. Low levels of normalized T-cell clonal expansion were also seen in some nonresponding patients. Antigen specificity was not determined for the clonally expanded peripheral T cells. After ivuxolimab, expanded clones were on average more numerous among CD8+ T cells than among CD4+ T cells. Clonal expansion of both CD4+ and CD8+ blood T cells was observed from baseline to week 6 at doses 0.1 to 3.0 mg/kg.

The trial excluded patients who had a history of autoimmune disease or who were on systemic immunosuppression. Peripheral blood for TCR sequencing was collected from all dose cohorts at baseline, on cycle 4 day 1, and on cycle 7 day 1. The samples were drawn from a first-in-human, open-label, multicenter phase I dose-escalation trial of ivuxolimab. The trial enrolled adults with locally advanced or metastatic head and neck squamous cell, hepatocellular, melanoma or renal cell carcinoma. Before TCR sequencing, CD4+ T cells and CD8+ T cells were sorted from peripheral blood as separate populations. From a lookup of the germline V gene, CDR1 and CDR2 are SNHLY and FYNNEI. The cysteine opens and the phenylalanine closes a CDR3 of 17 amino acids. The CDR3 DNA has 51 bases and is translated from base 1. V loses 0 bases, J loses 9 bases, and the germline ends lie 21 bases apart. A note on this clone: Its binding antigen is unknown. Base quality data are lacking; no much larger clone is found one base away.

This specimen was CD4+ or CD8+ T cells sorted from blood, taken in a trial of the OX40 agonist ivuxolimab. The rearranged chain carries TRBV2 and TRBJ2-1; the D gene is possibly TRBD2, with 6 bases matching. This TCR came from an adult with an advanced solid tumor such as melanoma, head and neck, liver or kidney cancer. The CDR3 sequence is CASSEALVIADLREQFF. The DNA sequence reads TGTGCCAGCAGTGAAGCGCTCGTGATAGCGGATTTGCGTGAGCAGTTCTTC.